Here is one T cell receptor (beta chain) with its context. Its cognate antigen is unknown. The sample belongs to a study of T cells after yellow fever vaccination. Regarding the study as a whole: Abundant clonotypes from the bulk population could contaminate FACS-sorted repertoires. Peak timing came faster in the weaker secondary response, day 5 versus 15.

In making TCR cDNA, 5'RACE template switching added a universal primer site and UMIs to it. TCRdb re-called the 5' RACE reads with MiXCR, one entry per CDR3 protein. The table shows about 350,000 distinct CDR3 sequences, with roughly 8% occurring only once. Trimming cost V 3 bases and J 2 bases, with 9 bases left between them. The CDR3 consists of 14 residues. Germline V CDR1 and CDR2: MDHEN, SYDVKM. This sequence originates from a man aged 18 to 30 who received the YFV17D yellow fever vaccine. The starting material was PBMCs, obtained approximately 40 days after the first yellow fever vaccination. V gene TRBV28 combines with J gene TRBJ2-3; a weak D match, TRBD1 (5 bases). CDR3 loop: CASSLTDDTDTQYF. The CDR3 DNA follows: TGTGCCAGCAGTTTGACAGATGACACAGATACGCAGTATTTT.